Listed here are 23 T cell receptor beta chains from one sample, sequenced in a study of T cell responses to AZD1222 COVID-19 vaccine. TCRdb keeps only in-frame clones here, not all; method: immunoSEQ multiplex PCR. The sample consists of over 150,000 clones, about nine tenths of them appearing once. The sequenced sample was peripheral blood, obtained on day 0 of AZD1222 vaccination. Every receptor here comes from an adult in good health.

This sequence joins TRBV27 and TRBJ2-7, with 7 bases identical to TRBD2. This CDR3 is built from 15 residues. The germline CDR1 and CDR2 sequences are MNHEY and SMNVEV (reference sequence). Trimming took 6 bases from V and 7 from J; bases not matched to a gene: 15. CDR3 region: CASSLYAGETREQYF. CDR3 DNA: TGTGCCAGCAGCCTCTATGCGGGGGAGACGCGGGAGCAGTACTTC.

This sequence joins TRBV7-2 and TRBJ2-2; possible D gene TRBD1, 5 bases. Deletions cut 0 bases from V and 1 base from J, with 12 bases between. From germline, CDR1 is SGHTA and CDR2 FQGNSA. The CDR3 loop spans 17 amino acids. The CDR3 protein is CASSLAAWQGNTGELFF. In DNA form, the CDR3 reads TGTGCCAGCAGCTTAGCGGCGTGGCAGGGGAACACCGGGGAGCTGTTTTTT.

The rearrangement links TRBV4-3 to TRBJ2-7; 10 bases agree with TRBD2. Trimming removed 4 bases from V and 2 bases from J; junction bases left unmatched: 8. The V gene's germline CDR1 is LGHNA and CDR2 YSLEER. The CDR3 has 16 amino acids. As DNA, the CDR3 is TGCGCCAGCAGCCCCAGGACTAGCGGAACCGCCTACGAGCAGTACTTC. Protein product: CASSPRTSGTAYEQYF.

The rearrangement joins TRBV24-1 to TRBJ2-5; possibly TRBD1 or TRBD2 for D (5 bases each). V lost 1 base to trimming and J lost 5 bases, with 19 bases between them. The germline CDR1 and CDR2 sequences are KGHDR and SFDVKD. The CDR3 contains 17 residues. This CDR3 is CATSDLKASSEGETQYF. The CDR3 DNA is TGTGCCACCAGTGATTTAAAGGCTAGCTCAGAGGGGGAGACCCAGTACTTC.

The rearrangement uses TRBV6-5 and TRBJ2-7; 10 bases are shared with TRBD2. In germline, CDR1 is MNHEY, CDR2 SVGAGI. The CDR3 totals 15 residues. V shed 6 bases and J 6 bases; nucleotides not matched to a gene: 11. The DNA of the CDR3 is TGTGCCAGCAGAGACATTGGACTAGCGGCAGGCGAGCAGTACTTC. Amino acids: CASRDIGLAAGEQYF.

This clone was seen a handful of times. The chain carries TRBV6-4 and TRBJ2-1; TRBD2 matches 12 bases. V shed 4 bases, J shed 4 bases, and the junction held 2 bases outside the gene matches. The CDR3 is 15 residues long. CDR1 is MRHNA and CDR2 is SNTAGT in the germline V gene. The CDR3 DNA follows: TGTGCCAGCAGTGCAACTAGCGGGAGGTACAATGAGCAGTTCTTC. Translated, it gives CASSATSGRYNEQFF.

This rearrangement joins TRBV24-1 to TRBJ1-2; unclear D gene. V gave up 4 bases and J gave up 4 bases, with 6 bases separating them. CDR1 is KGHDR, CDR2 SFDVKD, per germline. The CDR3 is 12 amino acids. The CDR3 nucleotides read TGTGCCACCAGTGACAGGTCCTATGGCTACACCTTC. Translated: CATSDRSYGYTF.

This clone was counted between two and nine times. CDR3 residues: CASSSGGYGYTF. The CDR3, as DNA: TGTGCCAGCTCGAGTGGCGGGTATGGCTACACCTTC. The V call is TRBV12-3 or TRBV12-4, the J call TRBJ1-2; D remains ambiguous. Between the trimmed V and J ends, which lost 8 bases and 5 bases, there was a span of 12 bases. This CDR3 region has 12 residues.

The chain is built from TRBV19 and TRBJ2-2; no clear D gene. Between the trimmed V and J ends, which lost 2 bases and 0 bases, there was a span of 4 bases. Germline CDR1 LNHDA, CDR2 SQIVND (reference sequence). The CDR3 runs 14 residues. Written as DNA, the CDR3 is TGTGCCAGTAGTATAACGCCGAACACCGGGGAGCTGTTTTTT. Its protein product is CASSITPNTGELFF.

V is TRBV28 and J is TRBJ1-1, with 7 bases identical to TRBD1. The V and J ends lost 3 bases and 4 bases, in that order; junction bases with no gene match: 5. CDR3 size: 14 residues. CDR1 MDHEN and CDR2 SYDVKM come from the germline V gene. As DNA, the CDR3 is TGTGCCAGCAGTTTGAGGGGGCTCATCACTGAAGCTTTCTTT. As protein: CASSLRGLITEAFF.

The CDR3 here is CATSDGGQGVLQPQHF. The CDR3 DNA reads as TGTGCCACCAGTGACGGTGGACAGGGGGTGTTACAGCCCCAGCATTTT. V gene TRBV24-1 combines with J gene TRBJ1-5; the match to TRBD1 covers 10 bases. Germline V CDR1 and CDR2: KGHDR, SFDVKD. There are 16 residues in the CDR3. With 4 bases clipped from V and 7 bases from J, the junction kept 9 bases outside the gene matches.

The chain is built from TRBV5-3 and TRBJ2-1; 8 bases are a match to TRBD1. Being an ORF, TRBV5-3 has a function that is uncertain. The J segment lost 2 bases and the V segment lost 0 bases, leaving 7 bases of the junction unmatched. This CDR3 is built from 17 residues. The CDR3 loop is CARSLVDREGPYNEQFF. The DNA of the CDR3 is TGTGCCAGAAGCTTGGTGGACAGGGAAGGACCCTACAATGAGCAGTTCTTC.

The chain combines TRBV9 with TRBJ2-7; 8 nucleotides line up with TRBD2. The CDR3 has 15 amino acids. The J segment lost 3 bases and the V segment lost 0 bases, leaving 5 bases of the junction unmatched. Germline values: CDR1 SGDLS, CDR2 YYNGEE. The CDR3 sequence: CASSVGSGKGYEQYF. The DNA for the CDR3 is TGTGCCAGCAGCGTAGGTAGCGGGAAGGGCTACGAGCAGTACTTC. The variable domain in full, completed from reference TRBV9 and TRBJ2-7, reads DSGVTQTPKHLITATGQRVTLRCSPRSGDLSVYWYQQSLDQGLQFLIQYYNGEERAKGNILERFSAQQFPDLHSELNLSSLELGDSALYFCASSVGSGKGYEQYFGPGTRLTVT.

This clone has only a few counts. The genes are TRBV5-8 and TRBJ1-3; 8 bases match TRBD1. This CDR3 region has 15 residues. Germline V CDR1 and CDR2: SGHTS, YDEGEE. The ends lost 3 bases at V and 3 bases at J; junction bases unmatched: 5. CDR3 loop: CASSWITGGGNTIYF. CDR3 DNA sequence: TGTGCCAGCAGCTGGATCACAGGGGGTGGAAACACCATATATTTT.

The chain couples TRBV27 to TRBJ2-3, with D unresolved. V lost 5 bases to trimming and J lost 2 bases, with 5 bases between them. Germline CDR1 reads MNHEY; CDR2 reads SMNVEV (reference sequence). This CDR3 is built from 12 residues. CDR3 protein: CASSPSTDTQYF. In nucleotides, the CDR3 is TGTGCCAGCAGTCCCTCCACAGATACGCAGTATTTT.

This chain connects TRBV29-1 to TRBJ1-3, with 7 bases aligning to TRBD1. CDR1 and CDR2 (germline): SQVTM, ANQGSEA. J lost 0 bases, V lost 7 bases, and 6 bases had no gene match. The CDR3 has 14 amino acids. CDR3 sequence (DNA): TGCAGCGCCCTGACAGGGCACTCTGGAAACACCATATATTTT. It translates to CSALTGHSGNTIYF.

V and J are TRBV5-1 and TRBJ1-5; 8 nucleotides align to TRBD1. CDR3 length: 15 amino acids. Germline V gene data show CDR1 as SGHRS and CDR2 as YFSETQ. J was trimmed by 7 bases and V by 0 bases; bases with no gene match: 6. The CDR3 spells CASSLADRVEQPQHF. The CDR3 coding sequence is TGCGCCAGCAGCTTGGCGGACAGGGTCGAACAGCCCCAGCATTTT.

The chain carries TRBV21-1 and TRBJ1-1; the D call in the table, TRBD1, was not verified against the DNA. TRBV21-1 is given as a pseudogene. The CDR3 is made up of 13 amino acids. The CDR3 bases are TGTGCCAGCAGCAACCGCAGGCCCCCTGAAGCTTTCTTT. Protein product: CASSNRRPPEAFF.

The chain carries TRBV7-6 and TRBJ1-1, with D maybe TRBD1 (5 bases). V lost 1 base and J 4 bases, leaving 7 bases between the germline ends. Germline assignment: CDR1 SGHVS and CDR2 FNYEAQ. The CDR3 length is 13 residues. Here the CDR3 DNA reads TGTGCCAGCAGCTTAGGGGGGGGCACTGAAGCTTTCTTT. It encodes CASSLGGGTEAFF.

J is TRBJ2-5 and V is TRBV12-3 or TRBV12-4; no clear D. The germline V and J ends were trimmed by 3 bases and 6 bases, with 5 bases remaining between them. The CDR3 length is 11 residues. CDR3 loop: CASSLRKTQYF. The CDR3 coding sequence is TGTGCCAGCAGTTTGCGAAAGACCCAGTACTTC.

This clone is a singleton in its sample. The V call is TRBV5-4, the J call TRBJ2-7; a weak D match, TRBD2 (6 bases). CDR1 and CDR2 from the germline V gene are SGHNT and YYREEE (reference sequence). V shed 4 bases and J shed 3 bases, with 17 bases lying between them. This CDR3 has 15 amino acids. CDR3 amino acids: CASSPDGSGIYEQYF. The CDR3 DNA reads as TGTGCCAGCAGCCCGGACGGGAGTGGGATCTACGAGCAGTACTTC. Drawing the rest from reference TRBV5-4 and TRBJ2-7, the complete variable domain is ETGVTQSPTHLIKTRGQQVTLRCSSQSGHNTVSWYQQALGQGPQFIFQYYREEENGRGNFPPRFSGLQFPNYSSELNVNALELDDSALYLCASSPDGSGIYEQYFGPGTRLTVT.

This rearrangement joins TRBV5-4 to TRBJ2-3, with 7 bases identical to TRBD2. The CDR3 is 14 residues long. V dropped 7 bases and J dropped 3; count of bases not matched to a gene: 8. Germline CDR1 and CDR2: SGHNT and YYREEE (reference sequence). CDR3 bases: TGTGCCAGCTCGCGGGCTAGCGGTACAGATACGCAGTATTTT. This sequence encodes CASSRASGTDTQYF.

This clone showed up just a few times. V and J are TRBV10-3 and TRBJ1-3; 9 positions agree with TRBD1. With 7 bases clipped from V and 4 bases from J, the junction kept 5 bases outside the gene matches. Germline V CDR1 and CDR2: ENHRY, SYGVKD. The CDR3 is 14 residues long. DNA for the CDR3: TGTGCCATCAAGGGACAGGGCATCGGAAACACCATATATTTT. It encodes CAIKGQGIGNTIYF.